The source of this T cell receptor beta chain is a study of cytomegalovirus exposure and HLA in healthy donors. The protocol was immunoSEQ multiplex PCR, while the TCRdb copy is restricted to in-frame clones and leaves out a portion. Found here are 250,000 to 400,000 clones, roughly 90% of them singletons; the top ten hold more than 0.95%. This clone was picked up a small number of times. Per the germline V gene, CDR1 is SGHTA and CDR2 is FQGNSA. Trimming left V 1 base short and J 0 bases short, with 11 bases between. The CDR3 covers 16 residues. Specimen: PBMCs. This chain joins TRBV7-2 and TRBJ2-3, with D possibly being TRBD1 (5 bases). The source of this sequence is a young man in good health and CMV-seronegative. CDR3 sequence: CASSLVAGRSTDTQYF. For the CDR3, the DNA is TGTGCCAGCAGCTTAGTCGCAGGGCGTAGCACAGATACGCAGTATTTT. Based on the CDR3 plus reference TRBV7-2 and TRBJ2-3, the full variable domain is GAGVSQSPSNKVTEKGKDVELRCDPISGHTALYWYRQSLGQGLEFLIYFQGNSAPDKSGLPSDRFSAERTGGSVSTLTIQRTQQEDSAVYLCASSLVAGRSTDTQYFGPGTRLTVL.